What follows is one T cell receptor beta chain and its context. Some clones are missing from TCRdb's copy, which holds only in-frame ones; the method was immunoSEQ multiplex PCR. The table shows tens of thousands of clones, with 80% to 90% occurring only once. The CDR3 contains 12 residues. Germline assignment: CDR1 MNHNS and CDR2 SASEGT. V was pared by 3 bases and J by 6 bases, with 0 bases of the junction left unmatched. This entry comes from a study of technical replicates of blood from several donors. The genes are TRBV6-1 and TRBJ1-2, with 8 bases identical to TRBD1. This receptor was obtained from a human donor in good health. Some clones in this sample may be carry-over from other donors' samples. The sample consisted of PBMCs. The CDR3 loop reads CASSDRGHGYTF. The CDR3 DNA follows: TGTGCCAGCAGTGACAGGGGGCATGGCTACACCTTC.